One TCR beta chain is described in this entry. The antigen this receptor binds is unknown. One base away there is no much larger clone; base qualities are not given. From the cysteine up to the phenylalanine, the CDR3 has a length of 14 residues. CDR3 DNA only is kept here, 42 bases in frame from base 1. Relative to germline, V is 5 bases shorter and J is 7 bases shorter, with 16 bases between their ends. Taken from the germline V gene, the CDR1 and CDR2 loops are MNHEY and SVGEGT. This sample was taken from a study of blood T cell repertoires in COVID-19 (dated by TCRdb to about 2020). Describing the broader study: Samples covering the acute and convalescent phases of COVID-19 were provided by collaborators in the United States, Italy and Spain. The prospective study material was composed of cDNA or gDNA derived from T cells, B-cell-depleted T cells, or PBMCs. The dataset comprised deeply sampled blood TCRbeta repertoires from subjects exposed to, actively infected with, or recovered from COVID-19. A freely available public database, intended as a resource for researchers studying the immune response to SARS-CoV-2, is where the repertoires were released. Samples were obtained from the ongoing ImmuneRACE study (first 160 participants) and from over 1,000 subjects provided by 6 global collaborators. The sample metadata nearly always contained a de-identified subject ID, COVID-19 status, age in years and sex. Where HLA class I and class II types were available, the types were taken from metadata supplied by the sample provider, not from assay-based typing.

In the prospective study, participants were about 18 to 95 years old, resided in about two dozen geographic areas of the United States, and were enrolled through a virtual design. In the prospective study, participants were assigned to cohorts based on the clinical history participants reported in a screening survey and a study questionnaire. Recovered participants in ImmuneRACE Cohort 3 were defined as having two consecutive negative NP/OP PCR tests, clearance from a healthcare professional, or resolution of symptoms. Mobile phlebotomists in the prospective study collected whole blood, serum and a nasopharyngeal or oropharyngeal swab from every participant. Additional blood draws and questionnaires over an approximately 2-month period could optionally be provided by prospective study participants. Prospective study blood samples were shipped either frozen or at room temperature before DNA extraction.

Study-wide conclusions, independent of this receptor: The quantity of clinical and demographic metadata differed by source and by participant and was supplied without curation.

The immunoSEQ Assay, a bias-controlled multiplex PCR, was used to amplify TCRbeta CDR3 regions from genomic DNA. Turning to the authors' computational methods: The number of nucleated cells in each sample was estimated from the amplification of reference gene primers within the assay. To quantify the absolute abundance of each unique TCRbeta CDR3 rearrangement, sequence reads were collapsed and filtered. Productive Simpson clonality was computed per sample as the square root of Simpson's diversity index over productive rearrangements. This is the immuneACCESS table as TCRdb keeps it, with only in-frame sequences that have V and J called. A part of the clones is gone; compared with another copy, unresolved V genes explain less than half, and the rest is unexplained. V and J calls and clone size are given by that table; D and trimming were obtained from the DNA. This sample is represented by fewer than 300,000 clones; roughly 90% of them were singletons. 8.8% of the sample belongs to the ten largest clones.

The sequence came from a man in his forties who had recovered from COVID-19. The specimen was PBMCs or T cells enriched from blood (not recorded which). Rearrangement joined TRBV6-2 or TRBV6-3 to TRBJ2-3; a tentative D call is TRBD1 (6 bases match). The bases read TGTGCCAGCAGTCACAACAGGGCCCTAAATACGCAGTATTTT. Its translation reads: CASSHNRALNTQYF.